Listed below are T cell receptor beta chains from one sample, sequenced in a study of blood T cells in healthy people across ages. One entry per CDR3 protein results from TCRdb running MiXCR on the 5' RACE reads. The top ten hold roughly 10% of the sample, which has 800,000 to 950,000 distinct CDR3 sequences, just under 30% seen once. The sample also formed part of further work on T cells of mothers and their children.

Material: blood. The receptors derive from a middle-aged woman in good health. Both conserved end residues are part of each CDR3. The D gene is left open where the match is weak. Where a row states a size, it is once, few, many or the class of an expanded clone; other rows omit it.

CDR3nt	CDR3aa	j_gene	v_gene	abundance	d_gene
TGTGCCAGCAGCGTAGGGGGACCTACTTTATCGTACGAGCAGTACTTC	CASSVGGPTLSYEQYF	TRBJ2-7	TRBV9	many	NA
TGCGCCAGCAGCCAAGGGACAGGGAAGATAGCCCAAGAGACCCAGTACTTC	CASSQGTGKIAQETQYF	TRBJ2-5	TRBV4-3	many	TRBD1
TGTGCCAGCAGCCCATCGGGAGGAGGGAGCGAGCAGTACTTC	CASSPSGGGSEQYF	TRBJ2-7	TRBV3-1	few	TRBD2
TGTGCCGGCAGCTTTGGCCCGACCGAGAATGAGCAGTTCTTC	CAGSFGPTENEQFF	TRBJ2-1	TRBV7-9	NA	NA
TGCAGTGCTAAGAAGTCAGGCCCAACCTACGAGCAGTACTTC	CSAKKSGPTYEQYF	TRBJ2-7	TRBV20-1	NA	NA
TGCGCCAGCAGCTGGCGGGCTAGGTCTTGGGAGCAGTTCTTC	CASSWRARSWEQFF	TRBJ2-1	TRBV5-1	NA	NA
TGTGCCAGCAGCTCCAATCCAAGCGGGGAGACAGATACGCAGTATTTT	CASSSNPSGETDTQYF	TRBJ2-3	TRBV11-2	few	TRBD2
TGTGCCATCAGTGACCGGGCCCTCAATGAGCAGTTCTTC	CAISDRALNEQFF	TRBJ2-1	TRBV10-3	NA	NA
TGTGCCAGCAGGGCTACGGATCTGCAAGAATACAATGAGCAGTACTTC	CASRATDLQEYNEQYF	TRBJ2-5	TRBV6-1	NA	NA
TGTGCTAGCAGCCGGACTGAAATTGGGACCCAGTACTTC	CASSRTEIGTQYF	TRBJ2-5	TRBV7-2	NA	NA
TGTGCCAGCAGCGCACGACAGGGTATAGCTTTCTTT	CASSARQGIAFF	TRBJ1-1	TRBV9	NA	TRBD1
TGCAGTGCTAGAGGGACTAGCGGAACCTACAATGAGCAGTACTTC	CSARGTSGTYNEQYF	TRBJ2-7	TRBV20-1	once	TRBD2
TGTGCCAGCAGTTCGGGGGGATCCCCTCTATGTCAGCCCCAGCATTTT	CASSSGGSPLCQPQHF	TRBJ1-5	TRBV12-3/TRBV12-4	NA	NA
TGTGCCAGCAGCTTTGGTCAGGGGAATGAAAAACTGTTTTTT	CASSFGQGNEKLFF	TRBJ1-4	TRBV7-2	many	NA
TGTGCCAGCAGGGTGGGGGGACTTAGCAATCAGCCCCAGCATTTT	CASRVGGLSNQPQHF	TRBJ1-5	TRBV28	NA	NA
TGTGCCAGCAGCTTGTGGAGCGTTAGGAACACCGGGGAGCTGTTTTTT	CASSLWSVRNTGELFF	TRBJ2-2	TRBV5-6	NA	NA
TGCGCCAGCAGCTTGGACGACAGGTACGAGCAGTACTTC	CASSLDDRYEQYF	TRBJ2-7	TRBV5-1	NA	NA
TGTGCCAGCAGCTTAGGCCAGATAGGAGCTTTCTTT	CASSLGQIGAFF	TRBJ1-1	TRBV13	NA	NA
TGCGCCAGCAGCCTGGACAGCCGATTTAACACCGGGGAGCTGTTTTTT	CASSLDSRFNTGELFF	TRBJ2-2	TRBV5-1	NA	NA
TGTGCCAGCAGCTTAAGAACAGGGATGGGCACTGAAGCTTTCTTT	CASSLRTGMGTEAFF	TRBJ1-1	TRBV11-1	NA	NA
TGTGCCAGCAGCCGAGGACTAGCGGGAGCAATAGATACGCAGTATTTT	CASSRGLAGAIDTQYF	TRBJ2-3	TRBV7-3	NA	TRBD2
TGTGCCAGCAGCTTTACAGGGCCCGATGGCTACACCTTC	CASSFTGPDGYTF	TRBJ1-2	TRBV7-9	many	NA
TGTGCCAGCAGCAACCGGGACATTGGCTCCTATAATTCACCCCTCCACTTT	CASSNRDIGSYNSPLHF	TRBJ1-6	TRBV3-1	NA	NA
TGTGCCAGCAGCTTGGAGCGGTCGGGCCTTGGGAGGGAGCAGTTCTTC	CASSLERSGLGREQFF	TRBJ2-1	TRBV7-2	few	NA
TGTGCCAGCAGTTTAGTAAGCGAAGATGCGCAGTATTTT	CASSLVSEDAQYF	TRBJ2-3	TRBV12-3/TRBV12-4	NA	NA
TGCAGCGGTCGGACAGGGGCCTATGGCTACACCTTC	CSGRTGAYGYTF	TRBJ1-2	TRBV29-1	NA	TRBD1
TGTGCCAGCAGCTTAGGCACTAGCGGGGGGCAGGGTGAGCAGTTCTTC	CASSLGTSGGQGEQFF	TRBJ2-1	TRBV7-3	many	TRBD2
TGTGCCAGCAGCCCAGGAGGGCGACAGGGGGATCGCGACGAGCAGTACTTC	CASSPGGRQGDRDEQYF	TRBJ2-7	TRBV11-1	many	TRBD1
TGTGCCAGCAGCTCCCTCGCGGGGGCGAGCAATCAGCCCCAGCATTTT	CASSSLAGASNQPQHF	TRBJ1-5	TRBV7-9	NA	NA
TGTGCCAGTAGCCCTGCTTGGGGCTACGAGCAGTACTTC	CASSPAWGYEQYF	TRBJ2-7	TRBV19	NA	NA
TGCGCCAGCAGCCAAGATAAGTGGGGCAGGGCTGTTAATGAGCAGTTCTTC	CASSQDKWGRAVNEQFF	TRBJ2-1	TRBV4-3	once	NA
TGTGCCAGCAGCCCGCGACAGGGGTCCCGATCCTACGAGCAGTACTTC	CASSPRQGSRSYEQYF	TRBJ2-7	TRBV7-9	few	TRBD1
TGTGCCAGTCTCGGATACGGGGCAGCAGCAGATACGCAGTATTTT	CASLGYGAAADTQYF	TRBJ2-3	TRBV28	few	NA
TGTGCCAGCAGCGTTAGTATCGGGGAGGGATCCACTGAAGCTTTCTTT	CASSVSIGEGSTEAFF	TRBJ1-1	TRBV9	once	NA
TGTGCCAGCATGGAAGGATCCTACGAGCAGTACTTC	CASMEGSYEQYF	TRBJ2-7	TRBV2	NA	NA
NA	CANSADGHYGCTF	TRBJ1-2	TRBV7-9	NA	NA
TGTGCCAGCAGTTTACTAGCGGGGACAGGCTACAATGAGCAGTTCTTC	CASSLLAGTGYNEQFF	TRBJ2-1	TRBV28	many	NA
TGCAGTGCTCACACGTCGACGGGAGGCTACACCTTC	CSAHTSTGGYTF	TRBJ1-2	TRBV20-1	many	NA
TGTGCCAGCAGTCCCCTCACTCCCGGGACAGGGGAAAGCACAGATACGCAGTATTTT	CASSPLTPGTGESTDTQYF	TRBJ2-3	TRBV28	many	TRBD1
TGTGCCAGCAGCCTCTCTTGGGGACAGGGAGGGTACACCTTC	CASSLSWGQGGYTF	TRBJ1-2	TRBV28	NA	TRBD1
TGTGCCAGCTCACCCCAAGGGGTCGGGGAGCTGTTTTTT	CASSPQGVGELFF	TRBJ2-2	TRBV2	NA	NA
TGTGCCAGCACCCCAAAAATAGCGGGGGGGCTTGAGACCCAGTACTTC	CASTPKIAGGLETQYF	TRBJ2-5	TRBV2	many	TRBD2
TGCAGCGACCAATTCAAGGACAGCTACACCTTC	CSDQFKDSYTF	TRBJ1-2	TRBV29-1	many	NA
TGTGCCAGCAGCAAGGGACAGTCCCTTCAAGAGACCCAGTACTTC	CASSKGQSLQETQYF	TRBJ2-5	TRBV7-8	many	TRBD1
TGTGCCAGCAGCGTAGGGGGGTCATTGAGCGAAAAACTGTTTTTT	CASSVGGSLSEKLFF	TRBJ1-4	TRBV9	few	NA
TGTGCCAGCAGTATGGTTAACGAGCAGTACTTC	CASSMVNEQYF	TRBJ2-7	TRBV5-8	many	NA
TGTGCCATCCAGATTAACACAGTAAACATTCAGTACTTC	CAIQINTVNIQYF	TRBJ2-4	TRBV6-1	many	NA
TGTGCCAGCAGCTACTTCAGGGATAGGGAGCTGTTTTTT	CASSYFRDRELFF	TRBJ2-2	TRBV6-6	few	NA
TGTGCCAGCAGTTCACAGGGCCAGCTTTCCTACGAGCAGTACTTC	CASSSQGQLSYEQYF	TRBJ2-7	TRBV27	many	NA